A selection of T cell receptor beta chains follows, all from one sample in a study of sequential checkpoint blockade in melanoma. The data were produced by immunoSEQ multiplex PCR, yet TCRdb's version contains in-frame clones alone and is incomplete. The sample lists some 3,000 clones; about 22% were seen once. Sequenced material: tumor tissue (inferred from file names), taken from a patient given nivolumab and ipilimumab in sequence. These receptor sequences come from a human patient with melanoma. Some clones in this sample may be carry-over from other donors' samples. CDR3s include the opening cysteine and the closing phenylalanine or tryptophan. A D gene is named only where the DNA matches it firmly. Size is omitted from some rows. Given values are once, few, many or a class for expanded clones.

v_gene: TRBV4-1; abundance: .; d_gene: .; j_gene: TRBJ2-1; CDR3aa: CASSQDWGGAYNEQFF; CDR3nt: TGCGCCAGCAGCCAAGATTGGGGTGGGGCTTACAATGAGCAGTTCTTC
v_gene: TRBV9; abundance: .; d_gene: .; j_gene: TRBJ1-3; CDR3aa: CASSVEGRMASGNTIYF; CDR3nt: TGTGCCAGCAGCGTAGAGGGCAGGATGGCTTCTGGAAACACCATATATTTT
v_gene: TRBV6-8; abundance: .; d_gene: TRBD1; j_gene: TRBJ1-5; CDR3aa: CASIRTGGSNQPQHF; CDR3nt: TGTGCCAGCATCCGGACAGGAGGAAGCAATCAGCCCCAGCATTTT
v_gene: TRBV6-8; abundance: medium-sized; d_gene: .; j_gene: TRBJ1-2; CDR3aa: CASSPQTGTIHGYTF; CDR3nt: TGTGCCAGCAGTCCCCAAACCGGGACAATCCATGGCTACACCTTC
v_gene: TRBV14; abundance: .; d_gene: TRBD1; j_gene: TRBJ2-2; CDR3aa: CASSRRQGAGNTGELFF; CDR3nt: TGTGCCAGCAGCCGCCGACAGGGGGCTGGGAACACCGGGGAGCTGTTTTTT
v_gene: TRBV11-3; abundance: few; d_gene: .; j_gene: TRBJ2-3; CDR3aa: CASSLGRVGDTQYF; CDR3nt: TGTGCCAGCAGCTTAGGCAGGGTCGGGGATACGCAGTATTTT
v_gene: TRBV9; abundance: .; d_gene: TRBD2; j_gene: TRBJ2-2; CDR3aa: CASSPRGGGGSNTGELFF; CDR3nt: TGTGCCAGCAGCCCCCGGGGGGGCGGGGGATCGAACACCGGGGAGCTGTTTTTT
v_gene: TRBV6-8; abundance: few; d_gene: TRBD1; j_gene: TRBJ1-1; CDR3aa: CASHSRGRNTEAFF; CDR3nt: TGTGCCAGTCATAGCAGGGGGCGGAACACTGAAGCTTTCTTT
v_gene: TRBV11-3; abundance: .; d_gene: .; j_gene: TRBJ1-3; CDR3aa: CASSRRTAFVNTIYF; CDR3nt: TGTGCCAGCAGCCGACGGACAGCGTTCGTGAACACCATATATTTT
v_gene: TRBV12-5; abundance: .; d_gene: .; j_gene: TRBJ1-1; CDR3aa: CASARQANTEAFF; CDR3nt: TGTGCTAGTGCCCGGCAGGCGAACACTGAAGCTTTCTTT
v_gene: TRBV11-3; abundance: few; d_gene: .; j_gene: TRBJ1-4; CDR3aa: CASSLRRRGRGEKLFF; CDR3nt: TGTGCCAGCAGCTTAAGGAGGAGGGGAAGAGGAGAAAAACTGTTTTTT
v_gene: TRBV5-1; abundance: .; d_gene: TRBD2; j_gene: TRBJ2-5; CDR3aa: CASSLVLAGEETQYF; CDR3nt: TGCGCCAGCAGCTTGGTACTAGCGGGGGAAGAGACCCAGTACTTC
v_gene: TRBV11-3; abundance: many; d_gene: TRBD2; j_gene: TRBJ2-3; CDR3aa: CASSTRGGPTDTQYF; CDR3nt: TGTGCCAGCAGCACTCGGGGGGGCCCCACAGATACGCAGTATTTT
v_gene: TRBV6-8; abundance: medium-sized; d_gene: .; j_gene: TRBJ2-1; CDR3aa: CASSYSNRVYNEQFF; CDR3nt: TGTGCCAGCAGTTACTCGAACAGGGTATACAATGAGCAGTTCTTC
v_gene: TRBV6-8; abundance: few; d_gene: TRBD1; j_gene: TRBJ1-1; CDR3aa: CASSPSVGTGDRGTEAFF; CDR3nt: TGTGCCAGCAGCCCCTCCGTGGGGACAGGGGATAGAGGCACTGAAGCTTTCTTT
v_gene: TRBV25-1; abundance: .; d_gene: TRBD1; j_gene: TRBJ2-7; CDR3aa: CASVPQGYYEQYF; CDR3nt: TGTGCCAGCGTCCCACAGGGGTATTACGAGCAGTACTTC
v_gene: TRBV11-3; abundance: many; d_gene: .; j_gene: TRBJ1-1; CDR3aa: CASSQVVSMNTEAFF; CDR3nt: TGTGCCAGCAGCCAAGTAGTCTCCATGAACACTGAAGCTTTCTTT
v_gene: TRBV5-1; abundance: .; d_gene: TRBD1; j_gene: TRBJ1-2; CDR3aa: CASSLGQGQAYYGYTF; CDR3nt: TGCGCCAGCAGCTTGGGACAAGGACAGGCTTACTATGGCTACACCTTC
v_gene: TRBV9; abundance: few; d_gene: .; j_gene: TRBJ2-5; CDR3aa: CASSTGGQETQYF; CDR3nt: TGTGCCAGCAGCACGGGTGGCCAAGAGACCCAGTACTTC
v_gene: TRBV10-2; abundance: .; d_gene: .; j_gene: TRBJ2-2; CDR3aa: CASSESGQQTGELFF; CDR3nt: TGCGCCAGCAGTGAGTCAGGGCAGCAGACCGGGGAGCTGTTTTTT
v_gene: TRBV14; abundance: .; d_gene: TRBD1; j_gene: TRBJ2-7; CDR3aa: CASSRAGQGSYEQYF; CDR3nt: TGTGCCAGCAGTAGGGCGGGACAGGGGTCCTACGAGCAGTACTTC
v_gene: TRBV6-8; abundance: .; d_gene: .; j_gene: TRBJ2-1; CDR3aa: CASSYGGAHEQFF; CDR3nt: TGTGCCAGCAGTTACGGAGGGGCGCATGAGCAGTTCTTC
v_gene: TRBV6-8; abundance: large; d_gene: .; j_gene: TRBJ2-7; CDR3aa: CASSPLIFSYEQYF; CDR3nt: TGTGCCAGCAGCCCCCTAATTTTTTCCTACGAGCAGTACTTC
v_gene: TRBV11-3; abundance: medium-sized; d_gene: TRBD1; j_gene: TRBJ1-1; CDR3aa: CASNQGRRGRSNTEAFF; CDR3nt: TGTGCCAGCAACCAGGGGCGTAGGGGGCGATCGAACACTGAAGCTTTCTTT
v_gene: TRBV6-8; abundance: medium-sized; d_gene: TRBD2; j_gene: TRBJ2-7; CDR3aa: CASSYSPLAGGFYEQYF; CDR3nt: TGTGCCAGCAGTTACTCGCCCCTAGCGGGGGGGTTCTACGAGCAGTACTTC
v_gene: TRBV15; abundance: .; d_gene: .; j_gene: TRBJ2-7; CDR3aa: CATSMDKGPYEQYF; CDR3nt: TGTGCCACCAGCATGGACAAAGGTCCCTACGAGCAGTACTTC
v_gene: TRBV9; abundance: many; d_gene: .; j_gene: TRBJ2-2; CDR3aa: CASSIAVGQNTGELFF; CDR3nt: TGTGCCAGCAGCATAGCCGTCGGACAAAACACCGGGGAGCTGTTTTTT
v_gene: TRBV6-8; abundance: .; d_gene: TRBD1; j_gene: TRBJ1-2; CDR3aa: CASSAGQGRGYTF; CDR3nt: TGTGCCAGCAGTGCGGGACAGGGTAGAGGCTACACCTTC
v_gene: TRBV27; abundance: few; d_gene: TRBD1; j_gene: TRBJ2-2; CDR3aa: CASRRGQVVTGELFF; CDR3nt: TGTGCCAGCAGGAGAGGACAGGTCGTCACCGGGGAGCTGTTTTTT
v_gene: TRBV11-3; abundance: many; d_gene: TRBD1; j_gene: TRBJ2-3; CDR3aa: CASSQGGSAWGTDTQYF; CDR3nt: TGTGCCAGCAGCCAAGGGGGCTCCGCCTGGGGTACAGATACGCAGTATTTT
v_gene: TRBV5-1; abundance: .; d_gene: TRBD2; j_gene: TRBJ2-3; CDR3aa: CASSFAGGGTDTQYF; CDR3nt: TGCGCCAGCAGCTTTGCGGGGGGCGGTACAGATACGCAGTATTTT
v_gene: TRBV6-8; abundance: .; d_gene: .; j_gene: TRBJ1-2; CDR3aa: CASSYRGIGYGYTF; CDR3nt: TGTGCCAGCAGTTACCGGGGCATCGGCTATGGCTACACCTTC
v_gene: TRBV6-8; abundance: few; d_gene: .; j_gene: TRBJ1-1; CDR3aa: CAIRPGGNTEAFF; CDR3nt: TGTGCCATCAGGCCTGGGGGGAACACTGAAGCTTTCTTT
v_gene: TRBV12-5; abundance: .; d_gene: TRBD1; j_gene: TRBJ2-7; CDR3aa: CASGRWGQGTYEQYF; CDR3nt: TGTGCTAGTGGCCGATGGGGACAGGGTACGTACGAGCAGTACTTC
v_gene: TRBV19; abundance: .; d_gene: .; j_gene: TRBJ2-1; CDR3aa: CASSPQSARGTYNEQFF; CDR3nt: TGTGCCAGTAGTCCCCAGTCGGCCAGGGGCACTTACAATGAGCAGTTCTTC
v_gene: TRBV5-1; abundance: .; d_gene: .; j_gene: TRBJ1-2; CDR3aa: CASSLGQGYSYGYTF; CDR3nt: TGCGCCAGCAGCTTGGGCCAGGGGTATTCCTATGGCTACACCTTC
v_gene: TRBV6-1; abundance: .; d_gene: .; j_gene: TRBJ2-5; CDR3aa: CASSEVRLRVRETQYF; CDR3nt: TGTGCCAGCAGTGAAGTGCGACTAAGAGTAAGGGAGACCCAGTACTTC
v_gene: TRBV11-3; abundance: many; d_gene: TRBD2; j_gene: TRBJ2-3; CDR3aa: CASSLEAGGQDTQYF; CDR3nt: TGTGCCAGCAGCTTAGAAGCGGGGGGGCAAGATACGCAGTATTTT
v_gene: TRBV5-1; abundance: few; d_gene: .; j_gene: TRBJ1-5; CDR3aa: CASSLWPNSNQPQHF; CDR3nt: TGCGCCAGCAGCTTGTGGCCTAATAGCAATCAGCCCCAGCATTTT
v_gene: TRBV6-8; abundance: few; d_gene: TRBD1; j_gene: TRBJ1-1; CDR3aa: CASSSQGGTEAFF; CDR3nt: TGTGCCAGCAGTTCCCAGGGGGGTACTGAAGCTTTCTTT
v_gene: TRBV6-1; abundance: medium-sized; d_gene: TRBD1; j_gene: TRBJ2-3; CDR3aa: CASSEGMGDRGTDTQYF; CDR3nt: TGTGCCAGCAGTGAAGGGATGGGGGACAGGGGGACAGATACGCAGTATTTT
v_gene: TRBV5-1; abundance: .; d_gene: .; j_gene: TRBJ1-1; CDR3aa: CASSQGRGLNTEAFF; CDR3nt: TGCGCCAGCAGCCAAGGAAGGGGACTGAACACTGAAGCTTTCTTT
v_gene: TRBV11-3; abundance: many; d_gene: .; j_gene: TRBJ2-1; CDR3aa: CASSLERQSYNEQFF; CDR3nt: TGTGCCAGCAGCTTAGAGAGACAATCCTACAATGAGCAGTTCTTC
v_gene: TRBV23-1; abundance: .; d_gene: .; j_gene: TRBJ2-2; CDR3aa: CASSLGRNGELFF; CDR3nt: TGCGCCAGCAGCTTGGGACGGAACGGGGAGCTGTTTTTT